The T cell receptor beta chain under discussion was sequenced for a study of T cell responses to AZD1222 COVID-19 vaccine. Trimming took off 5 bases at V and 0 bases at J, with 10 bases between the two ends. This CDR3 has 14 amino acids. The V gene's germline CDR1 is MNHEY and CDR2 SVGAGI. Whole-study findings and limits: It was only after the peak T cell response that any repertoires were sampled. Clonal diversity may have been underestimated in mostly white British donors. When two AZD1222 doses had been given, Spike-specific TCR breadth and depth rose. At 160-218 and 743-854, vaccine-associated CD4 TCRs were dominant, and they spanned spike.

Concerning this clone itself: Its antigen is unidentified.

Sequencing used immunoSEQ multiplex PCR; TCRdb keeps in-frame clones, though not all of them. Here the sample spans about 60,000 clones, roughly 85% being singletons. The sample here was peripheral blood, taken on day 0 of MenACWY control vaccination. The sequence was obtained from an adult in good health. V usage is TRBV6-5 and J usage is TRBJ1-1; possibly TRBD1 for D (6 bases). DNA for the CDR3: TGTGCCAGCAGTCGCAGGGGCCTGAACACTGAAGCTTTCTTT. Its protein is CASSRRGLNTEAFF.